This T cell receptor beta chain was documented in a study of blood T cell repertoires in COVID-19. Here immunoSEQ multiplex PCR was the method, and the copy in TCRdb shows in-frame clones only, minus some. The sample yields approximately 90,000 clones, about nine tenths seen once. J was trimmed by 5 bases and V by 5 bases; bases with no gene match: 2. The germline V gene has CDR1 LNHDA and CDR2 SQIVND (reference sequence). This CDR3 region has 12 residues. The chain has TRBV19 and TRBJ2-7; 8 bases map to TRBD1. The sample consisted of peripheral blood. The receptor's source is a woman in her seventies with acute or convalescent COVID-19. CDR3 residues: CASSPTGDEQYF. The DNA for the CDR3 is TGTGCCAGTAGTCCGACAGGGGACGAGCAGTACTTC.